This TCR beta chain was retrieved from a study of blood T cell repertoires in COVID-19. Study members were between about 18 and 95 years old and lived in 24 US regions. Method: immunoSEQ multiplex PCR; TCRdb's copy keeps in-frame clones and lacks some. The table records 350,000 to 400,000 clones, roughly 90% of them present only once. J lost 9 bases, V lost 4 bases, and 2 bases had no gene match. The germline gives CDR1 SGDLS, CDR2 YYNGEE. The CDR3 is made up of 11 amino acids. This receptor was obtained from a woman in her 30s with acute COVID-19. Input material: PBMCs or T cells enriched from blood (not recorded which). The rearrangement joins TRBV9 to TRBJ1-2, with 8 bases lining up with TRBD1. This CDR3 reads CASSQGASYTF. In DNA form, the CDR3 reads TGTGCCAGCAGCCAGGGGGCTAGCTACACCTTC. The variable domain in full, completed from reference TRBV9 and TRBJ1-2, reads DSGVTQTPKHLITATGQRVTLRCSPRSGDLSVYWYQQSLDQGLQFLIQYYNGEERAKGNILERFSAQQFPDLHSELNLSSLELGDSALYFCASSQGASYTFGSGTRLTVV.